Below, one TCR beta chain is given with its context. Its antigen is not identified. This record belongs to a study of T cells expressing NK-cell markers. About the study: The authors derived TCR beta repertoires from sorted CD3+CD56+NKG2C+, CD3+CD56+NKG2C- and CD3+CD56-NKG2C+ T cells. With respect to HCMV, seven of the eight sequenced donors were seropositive, and one was seronegative. Study observations and caveats: The dominant NKG2C+ clonotypes represented roughly 1.0-7.5% of CD8+ T cells in over 5 donors.

The authors generated TCR beta cDNA through 5'RACE template switching with UMIs. TCRdb re-called the 5' RACE reads and shows each CDR3 protein once, DNA omitted. The listing records 300,000 or so distinct CDR3 sequences. The sequence was collected from a woman aged 18 to 75 in good health. The sequencing sample was made of blood T cells: a sorted CD56 or NKG2C T cell subset, CD4+ or CD8+ T cells, or bulk PBMC T cells (not recorded which).

The CDR3 spells CSVVTNSYNEQFF. This rearrangement joins TRBV29-1 to TRBJ2-1; TCRdb's D call, TRBD2, is unchecked because there is no DNA. The germline V gene has CDR1 SQVTM and CDR2 ANQGSEA. CDR3 length equals 13 residues.